The entry that follows covers one T cell receptor (beta chain) sequence. These data are taken from a study of patients and donors after allogeneic stem cell transplantation. TCRdb ran MiXCR on the RT-PCR reads and lists one entry per CDR3 protein. The top ten hold about 3% of the sample, which has 150,000 to 200,000 distinct CDR3 sequences, roughly 30% seen once. This CDR3 region has 14 residues. Germline CDR1 SGHDT, CDR2 YYEEEE. Trimming stripped 3 bases from V and 0 bases from J, with 7 bases between. Sequencing input: blood, either unsorted or a sorted T cell fraction (not recorded which). V is TRBV5-6 and J is TRBJ2-1; D is unclear. The source is a human donor who was either an allogeneic HSCT recipient or a stem cell or donor lymphocyte infusion donor (not recorded which). It is not recorded whose cells these are; they may come from a transplant donor. The CDR3 coding sequence is TGTGCCAGCAGCTCCGTGCGCTCCTACAATGAGCAGTTCTTC. Translating it yields CASSSVRSYNEQFF.